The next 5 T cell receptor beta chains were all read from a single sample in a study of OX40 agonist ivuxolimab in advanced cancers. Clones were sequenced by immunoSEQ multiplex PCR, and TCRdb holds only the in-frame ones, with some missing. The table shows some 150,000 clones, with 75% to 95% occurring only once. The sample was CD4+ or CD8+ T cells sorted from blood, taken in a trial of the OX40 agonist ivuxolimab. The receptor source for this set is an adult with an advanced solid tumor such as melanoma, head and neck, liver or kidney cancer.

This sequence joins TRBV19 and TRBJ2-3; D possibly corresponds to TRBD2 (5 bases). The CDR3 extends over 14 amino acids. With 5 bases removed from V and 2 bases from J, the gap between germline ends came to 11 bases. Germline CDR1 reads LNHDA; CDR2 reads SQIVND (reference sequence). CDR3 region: CASSPSTTTDTQYF. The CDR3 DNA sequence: TGTGCCAGTAGTCCTTCGACTACCACAGATACGCAGTATTTT.

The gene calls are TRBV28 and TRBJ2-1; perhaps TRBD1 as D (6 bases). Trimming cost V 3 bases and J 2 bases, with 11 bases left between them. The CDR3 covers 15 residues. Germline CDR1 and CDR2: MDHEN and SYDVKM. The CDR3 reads CASSFYDRTYNEQFF. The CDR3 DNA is TGTGCCAGCAGTTTCTACGACAGGACCTACAATGAGCAGTTCTTC.

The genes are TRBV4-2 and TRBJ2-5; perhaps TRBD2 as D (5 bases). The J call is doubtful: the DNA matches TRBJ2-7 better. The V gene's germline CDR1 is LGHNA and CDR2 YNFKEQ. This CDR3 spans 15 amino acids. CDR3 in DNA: TGTGCCAGCAGCCGGGAGCCCAGCAGCTCCTACGAGCAGTACTTC. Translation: CASSREPSSSYEQYF.

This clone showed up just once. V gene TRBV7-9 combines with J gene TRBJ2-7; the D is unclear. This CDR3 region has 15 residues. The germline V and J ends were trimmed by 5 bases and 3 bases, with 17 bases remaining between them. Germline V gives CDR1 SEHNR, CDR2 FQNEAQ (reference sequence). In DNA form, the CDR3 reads TGTGCCAGCAGCCCATTGGACGGAGAGAGCTACGAGCAGTACTTC. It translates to CASSPLDGESYEQYF.

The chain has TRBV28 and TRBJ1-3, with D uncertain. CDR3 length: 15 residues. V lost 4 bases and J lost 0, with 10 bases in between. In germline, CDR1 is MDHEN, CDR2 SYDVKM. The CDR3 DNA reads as TGTGCCAGCAGTTCCGGACTGAGCTCTGGAAACACCATATATTTT. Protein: CASSSGLSSGNTIYF.